Sequencing of this TCR beta chain was carried out in a study of memory CD4+ T cells and cytomegalovirus serostatus. As for the study in general: Healthy Belgian adult donors included under ten CMV-positive and some 24 CMV-negative people. The study's findings and limits: The CMV-associated TCR signature appears largely within the CD4+ memory repertoire. CD4+ memory repertoires contained 67 of 164 reported CMV TCRbeta sequences.

Germline CDR1 reads MDHEN; CDR2 reads SYDVKM. Deletions cut 2 bases from V and 7 bases from J, with 14 bases between. CDR3 length: 14 amino acids. This clone has a handful of counts. The target antigen is unknown. Generated by immunoSEQ multiplex PCR, the TCRdb table keeps only in-frame clones and is missing some. The sample holds around 62,000 clones, 76% seen once. The sort gate was single viable CD3+CD4+CD8-CD45RO+ cells for memory CD4+ T cells. Total CD4+ T cells were enriched by CD4 positive selection. This receptor was obtained from an adult in good health and CMV-seropositive. Sequenced input: memory CD4+ T cells from blood. The genes are TRBV28 and TRBJ1-2; TRBD1 is a possible D gene (5 bases). CDR3 region: CASSLREGRGGYTF. CDR3 nucleotides: TGTGCCAGCAGTTTACGGGAGGGAAGGGGTGGCTACACCTTC.